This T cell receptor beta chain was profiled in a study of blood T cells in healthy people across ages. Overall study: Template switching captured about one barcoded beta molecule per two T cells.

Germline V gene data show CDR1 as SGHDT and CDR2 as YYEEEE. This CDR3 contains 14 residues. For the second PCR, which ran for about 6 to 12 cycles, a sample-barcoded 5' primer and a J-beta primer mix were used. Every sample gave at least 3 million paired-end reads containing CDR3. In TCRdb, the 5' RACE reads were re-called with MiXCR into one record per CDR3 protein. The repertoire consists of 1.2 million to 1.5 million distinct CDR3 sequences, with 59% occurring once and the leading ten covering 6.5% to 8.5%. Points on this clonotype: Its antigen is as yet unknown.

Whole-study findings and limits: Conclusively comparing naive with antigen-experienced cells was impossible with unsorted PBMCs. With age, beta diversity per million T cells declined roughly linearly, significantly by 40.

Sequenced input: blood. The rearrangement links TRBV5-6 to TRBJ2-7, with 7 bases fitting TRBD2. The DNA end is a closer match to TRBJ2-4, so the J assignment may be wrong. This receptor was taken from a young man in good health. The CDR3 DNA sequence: TGTGCCAGCAGCCCTGGCGGGAGCGGAAACATTCAGTACTTC. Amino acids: CASSPGGSGNIQYF.